The entry below describes one TCR beta chain. Its specificity is unknown. Primers: 60 Vbeta forward and 13 Jbeta reverse. Clones were read by immunoSEQ multiplex PCR, and TCRdb kept only the in-frame ones, dropping some. Here the sample table reports just over 150,000 clones. The length of the CDR3 is 14 residues. With V trimmed by 11 bases and J by 5 bases, 7 bases remained unmatched. Germline loops: CDR1 ENHRY, CDR2 SYGVKD. The sample comes from a study of cytomegalovirus exposure and HLA in healthy donors. Notes on the study in general: The study had only CMV serostatus as immune exposure information. Per published reports, the classifier diagnosed cytomegalovirus status with high specificity and sensitivity.

The chain links TRBV10-3 to TRBJ2-1, with 12 bases identical to TRBD1. The sequencing sample was made of PBMCs. This clonotype was obtained from a woman aged 55-69 years in good health and CMV-seronegative. Here the CDR3 reads CAAGQGAWNNEQFF. The DNA of the CDR3 is TGTGCCGCGGGACAGGGGGCGTGGAACAATGAGCAGTTCTTC.